Listed below are T cell receptor beta chains from one sample, sequenced in a study of patients and donors after allogeneic stem cell transplantation. MiXCR was run by TCRdb on the RT-PCR reads, yielding one entry per CDR3 protein. The sample has approximately 150,000 distinct CDR3 sequences, approximately 37% seen once; the top ten hold roughly 52%. Sequencing was carried out using blood, either unsorted or a sorted T cell fraction (not recorded which). The source of these receptors is a human donor who was either an allogeneic HSCT recipient or a stem cell or donor lymphocyte infusion donor (not recorded which). It is not recorded whose cells these are; they may come from a transplant donor. CDR3s include the opening cysteine and the closing phenylalanine or tryptophan. A D gene is named only where the DNA matches it firmly. Clone size is given for some rows only: seen once, a few or many times, or a class if the clone is expanded.

D gene,clone size,J gene,V gene,CDR3 protein,CDR3 DNA
.,.,TRBJ1-1,TRBV7-9,CASSPTRGLNTEAFF,TGTGCCAGCAGCCCCACCCGCGGTTTGAACACTGAAGCTTTCTTT
.,.,TRBJ1-1,TRBV9,CASGTPGTQNTEAFF,TGTGCCAGCGGCACCCCCGGGACACAGAACACTGAAGCTTTCTTT
TRBD1,.,TRBJ2-2,TRBV27,CASSSIRQGGTGELFF,TGTGCCAGCAGTTCGATCCGACAGGGTGGCACCGGGGAGCTGTTTTTT
.,.,TRBJ1-5,TRBV12-3/TRBV12-4,CASSNFRPGQPQHF,TGTGCCAGCAGTAACTTTCGCCCGGGTCAGCCCCAGCATTTT
.,once,TRBJ1-2,TRBV28,CASSLLWGRSYGYTF,TGTGCCAGCAGTTTACTTTGGGGCAGAAGCTATGGCTACACCTTC
.,.,TRBJ1-2,TRBV27,CASSLTEEPSYGYTF,TGTGCCAGCAGTTTAACAGAGGAGCCCTCCTATGGCTACACCTTC
.,.,TRBJ2-3,TRBV12-3/TRBV12-4,CASSSPGESTDTQYF,TGTGCCAGCAGTTCTCCGGGGGAGAGCACAGATACGCAGTATTTT
.,.,TRBJ1-1,TRBV5-6,CASSGGTGAFF,TGTGCCAGCAGCGGGGGGACGGGAGCTTTCTTT
TRBD2,.,TRBJ2-2,TRBV7-2,CASSLEPASLAGGDTGELFF,TGTGCCAGCAGCTTAGAACCCGCGTCGCTAGCGGGGGGGGACACCGGGGAGCTGTTTTTT
.,.,TRBJ2-5,TRBV6-5,CASRTTEETQYF,TGTGCCAGCAGGACGACAGAAGAGACCCAGTACTTC
.,.,TRBJ1-1,TRBV5-1,CASSETQVSTEAFF,TGCGCCAGCAGCGAAACACAGGTATCGACTGAAGCTTTCTTT
.,.,TRBJ1-5,TRBV12-3/TRBV12-4,CASSFQGPYSNQPQHF,TGTGCCAGCAGTTTCCAGGGTCCTTATAGCAATCAGCCCCAGCATTTT
.,few,TRBJ2-1,TRBV9,CASSITSVPYEQFF,TGTGCCAGCAGTATCACCTCCGTCCCCTATGAGCAGTTCTTC
.,.,TRBJ1-6,TRBV7-8,CASSFTGGKPLHF,TGTGCCAGCAGCTTTACGGGGGGCAAACCCCTCCACTTT
.,few,TRBJ1-1,TRBV6-6,CASSYSRPAMNTEAFF,TGTGCCAGCAGTTACTCGAGGCCAGCCATGAACACTGAAGCTTTCTTT
.,few,TRBJ1-1,TRBV4-3,CASSPRHTEAFF,TGCGCCAGCAGCCCACGTCACACTGAAGCTTTCTTT
TRBD1,few,TRBJ1-1,TRBV7-9,CASSSGQGWTEAFF,TGTGCCAGCAGTTCTGGACAGGGATGGACTGAAGCTTTCTTT
TRBD2,.,TRBJ2-1,TRBV12-3/TRBV12-4,CASSSGRPGGEQFF,TGTGCCAGCAGTTCGGGACGCCCGGGAGGTGAGCAGTTCTTC
.,.,TRBJ1-2,TRBV5-1,CASSSTELYGYTF,TGCGCCAGCAGCTCTACAGAACTCTATGGCTACACCTTC
TRBD1,.,TRBJ2-5,TRBV10-3,CAISVGQDRQETQYF,TGTGCCATCAGCGTTGGACAGGACCGCCAAGAGACCCAGTACTTC
.,.,TRBJ2-3,TRBV9,CASRGQSTDTQYF,TGTGCCAGCCGAGGGCAGAGCACAGATACGCAGTATTTT
.,.,TRBJ2-3,TRBV6-1,CASSEAQYTQYF,TGTGCCAGCAGTGAAGCCCAGTACACGCAGTATTTT
.,.,TRBJ2-1,TRBV12-3/TRBV12-4,CATASPGHYNEQFF,TGTGCCACAGCCTCCCCCGGACATTATAATGAGCAGTTCTTC
.,.,TRBJ1-5,TRBV12-3/TRBV12-4,CASSDYRDQPQHF,TGTGCCAGCAGTGATTACAGGGATCAGCCCCAGCATTTT
.,few,TRBJ2-3,TRBV15,CATSGAGATDTQYF,TGTGCCACCAGCGGCGCGGGGGCCACAGATACGCAGTATTTT
.,few,TRBJ2-1,TRBV7-9,CASTNGVNEQFF,TGTGCCAGCACAAACGGGGTGAATGAGCAGTTCTTC
.,once,TRBJ2-7,TRBV9,CASSAGQRVPYEQYF,TGTGCCAGCAGCGCCGGACAGAGGGTCCCCTACGAGCAGTACTTC
.,.,TRBJ1-1,TRBV27,CASSSSPDGTEAFF,TGTGCCAGCAGTTCCTCCCCGGACGGGACTGAAGCTTTCTTT
.,few,TRBJ1-1,TRBV20-1,CSADRGSTEAFF,TGCAGTGCTGATCGAGGGAGCACTGAAGCTTTCTTT
.,.,TRBJ1-4,TRBV9,CASSVDPPGGPNEKLFF,TGTGCCAGCAGCGTAGACCCCCCCGGGGGACCTAATGAAAAACTGTTTTTT
.,.,TRBJ2-5,TRBV11-2,CASSLESAAVRETQYF,TGTGCCAGCAGCTTAGAGTCTGCGGCGGTACGGGAGACCCAGTACTTC
.,few,TRBJ1-5,TRBV28,CASSLWAGIQPQHF,TGTGCCAGCAGTTTATGGGCAGGGATTCAGCCCCAGCATTTT
TRBD1,.,TRBJ1-6,TRBV3-1,CASSLFDRGGEDSPLHF,TGTGCCAGCAGCCTTTTTGACAGGGGAGGAGAGGATTCACCCCTCCACTTT
TRBD2,few,TRBJ2-5,TRBV6-2/TRBV6-3,CASSDGGQETQYF,TGTGCCAGCAGTGACGGGGGGCAAGAGACCCAGTACTTC
.,few,TRBJ1-2,TRBV6-2/TRBV6-3,CASSAQGLVDYGYTF,TGTGCCAGCAGTGCACAGGGTCTGGTCGACTATGGCTACACCTTC
.,once,TRBJ2-3,TRBV12-3/TRBV12-4,CASSLSLRGGLPTDTQYF,TGTGCCAGCAGTTTAAGTCTTAGGGGGGGACTACCCACAGATACGCAGTATTTT
.,.,TRBJ2-2,TRBV4-3,CASSQVVWDPMNTGELFF,TGCGCCAGCAGCCAAGTGGTATGGGACCCAATGAACACCGGGGAGCTGTTTTTT
.,few,TRBJ1-3,TRBV5-1,CASRQISGNTIYF,TGCGCCAGCAGACAAATCTCTGGAAACACCATATATTTT
.,few,TRBJ1-2,TRBV12-3/TRBV12-4,CASSFDRIYGYTF,TGTGCCAGCAGTTTCGACAGGATCTATGGCTACACCTTC
.,.,TRBJ2-7,TRBV27,CASSLTDTYEQYF,TGTGCCAGCAGTTTAACAGATACCTACGAGCAGTACTTC
.,.,TRBJ2-7,TRBV20-1,CSASVAASSYEQYF,TGCAGTGCTAGCGTGGCGGCTAGCTCCTACGAGCAGTACTTC
.,.,TRBJ1-4,TRBV7-7,CASSLSGLNEKLFF,TGTGCTAGCAGCTTAAGCGGGTTAAATGAAAAACTGTTTTTT